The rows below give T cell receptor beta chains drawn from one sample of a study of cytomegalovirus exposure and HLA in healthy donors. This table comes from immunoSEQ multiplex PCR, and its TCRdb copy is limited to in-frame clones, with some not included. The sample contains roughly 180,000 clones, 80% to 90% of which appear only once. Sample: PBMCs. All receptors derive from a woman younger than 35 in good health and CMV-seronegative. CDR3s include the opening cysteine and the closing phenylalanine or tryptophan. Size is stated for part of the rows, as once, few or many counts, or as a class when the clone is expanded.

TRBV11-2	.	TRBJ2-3	CASSLAGGGHTDTQYF
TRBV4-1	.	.	CASSQGLAGFYEQYF
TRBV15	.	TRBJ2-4	CATSSAGAQAKNIQYF
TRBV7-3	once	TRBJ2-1	CASSFGTGGLGEQFF
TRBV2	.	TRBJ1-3	CASTGTVTNTIYF
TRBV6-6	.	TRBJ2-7	CASSYKDYSYEQYF
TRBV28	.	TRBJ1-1	CASSPRGGRWYTEAFF
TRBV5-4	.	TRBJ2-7	CASSLGDNSYEQYF
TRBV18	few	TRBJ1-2	CASSPTGQSYGYTF
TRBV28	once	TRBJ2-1	CATRSSGGGNNEFF
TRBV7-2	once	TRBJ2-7	CATNRGAYEQYF
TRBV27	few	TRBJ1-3	CASSLQGTHPAGSPGNTIYF
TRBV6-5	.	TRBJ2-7	CASSYPGGYEQYF
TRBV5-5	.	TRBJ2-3	CASSDPGLAGVGGTDTQYF
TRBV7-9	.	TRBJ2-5	CASSPLALAGGETQYF
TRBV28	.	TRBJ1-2	CASRWGLGGYTF
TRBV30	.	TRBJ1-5	CAWSGGQVLSNQPQHF
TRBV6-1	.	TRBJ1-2	CASSDGNYGYTF
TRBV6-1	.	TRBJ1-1	CASSIQGAGTEAFF
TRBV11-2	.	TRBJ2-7	CASSLGPGQAGGEQYF
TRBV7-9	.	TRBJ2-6	CASSVRTGEWANVLTF
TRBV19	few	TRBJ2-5	CASSIRRVGYQETQYF
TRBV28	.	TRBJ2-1	CASSFLSGQFF
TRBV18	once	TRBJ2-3	CASSPPGLAGGRIRSTDTQYF
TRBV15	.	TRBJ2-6	CATSREGQGNPGANVLTF
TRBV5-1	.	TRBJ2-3	CASSLGLRGDTQYF
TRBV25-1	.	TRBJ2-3	CASGQSTDTQYF
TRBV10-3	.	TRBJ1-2	CAISESRQGQGYTF
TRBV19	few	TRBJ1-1	CASSIEGTGQTEAFF
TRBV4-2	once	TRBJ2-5	CASSQRASDPLGQETQYF
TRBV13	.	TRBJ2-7	CASRRTGGYEQYF
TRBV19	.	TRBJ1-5	CASSISSNQPQHF
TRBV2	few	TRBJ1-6	CASSPYGQIYNSPLHF
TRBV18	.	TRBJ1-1	CASSGSGMNTEAFF
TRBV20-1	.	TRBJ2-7	CSAREAYEQYF
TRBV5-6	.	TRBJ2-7	CASSLGPQEYYEQYF
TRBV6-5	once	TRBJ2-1	CASRRQGAYNEQFF
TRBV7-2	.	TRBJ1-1	CASSITVNTEAFF
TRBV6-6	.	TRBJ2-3	CASSYWAQSTTDTQYF
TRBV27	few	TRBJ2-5	CASSRTIPLGEQYF
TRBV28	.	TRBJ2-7	CASSLMTYYKREGLPEQYF